This TCR beta chain came from a study of blood T cell repertoires in COVID-19. On the study more broadly: The study drew acute and convalescent COVID-19 samples from the United States, Italy and Spain.

Only in-frame clones appear in the TCRdb table, and some are missing; sequencing was by immunoSEQ multiplex PCR. The table has 150,000 to 200,000 clones, 84% seen once; the top ten hold approximately 14%. The receptor was isolated from a man aged 50 or older who had recovered from COVID-19. Specimen: PBMCs or T cells enriched from blood (not recorded which).

The CDR3 bases are TGTGCCAGCAGTTTTGGGCTCGCGGGCGGCTACACCTTC. Its protein product is CASSFGLAGGYTF. The gene calls are TRBV12-3 or TRBV12-4 and TRBJ1-2; D not certain. The germline V and J ends were trimmed by 3 bases and 8 bases, with 13 bases remaining between them. The CDR3 totals 13 residues.